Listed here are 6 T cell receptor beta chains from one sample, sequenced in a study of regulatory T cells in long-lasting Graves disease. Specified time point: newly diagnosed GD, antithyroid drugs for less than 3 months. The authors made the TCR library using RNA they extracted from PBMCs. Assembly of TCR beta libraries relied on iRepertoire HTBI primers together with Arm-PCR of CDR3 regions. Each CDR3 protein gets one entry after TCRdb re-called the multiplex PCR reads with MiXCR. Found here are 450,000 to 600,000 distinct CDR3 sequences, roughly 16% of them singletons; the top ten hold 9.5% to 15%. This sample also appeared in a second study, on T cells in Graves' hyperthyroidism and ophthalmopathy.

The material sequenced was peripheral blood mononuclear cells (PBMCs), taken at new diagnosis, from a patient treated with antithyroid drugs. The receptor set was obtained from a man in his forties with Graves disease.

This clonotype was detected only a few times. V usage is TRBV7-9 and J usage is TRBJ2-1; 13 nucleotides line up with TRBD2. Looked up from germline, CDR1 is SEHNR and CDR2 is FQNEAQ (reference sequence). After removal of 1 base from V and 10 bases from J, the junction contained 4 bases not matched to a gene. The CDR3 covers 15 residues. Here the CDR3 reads CASSLGTSGSEEQFF. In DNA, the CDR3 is TGTGCCAGCAGCTTAGGGACTAGCGGGAGCGAAGAGCAGTTCTTC.

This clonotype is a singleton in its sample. The CDR3 protein is CAEGGRGTQYF. In DNA, the CDR3 is TGCGCCGAGGGGGGTCGAGGGACCCAGTACTTC. The genes are TRBV20-1 and TRBJ2-5; D tentatively reads TRBD1 or TRBD2 (6 bases each). CDR1 is DFQATT, CDR2 SNEGSKA, per germline (reference sequence). This CDR3 region has 11 residues.

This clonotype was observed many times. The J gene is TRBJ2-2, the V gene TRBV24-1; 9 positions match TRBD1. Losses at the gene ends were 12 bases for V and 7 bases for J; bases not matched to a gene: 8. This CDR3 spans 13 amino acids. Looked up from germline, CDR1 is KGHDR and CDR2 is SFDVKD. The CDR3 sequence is CARGQGSIGELFF. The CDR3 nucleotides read TGTGCCCGGGGACAGGGATCGATCGGGGAGCTGTTTTTT.

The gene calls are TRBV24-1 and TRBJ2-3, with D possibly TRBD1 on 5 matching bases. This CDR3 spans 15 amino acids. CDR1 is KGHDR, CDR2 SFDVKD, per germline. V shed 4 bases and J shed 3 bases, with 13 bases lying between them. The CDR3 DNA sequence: TGTGCCACCAGTGACCAGACAGTTCCAACAGATACGCAGTATTTT. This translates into CATSDQTVPTDTQYF.

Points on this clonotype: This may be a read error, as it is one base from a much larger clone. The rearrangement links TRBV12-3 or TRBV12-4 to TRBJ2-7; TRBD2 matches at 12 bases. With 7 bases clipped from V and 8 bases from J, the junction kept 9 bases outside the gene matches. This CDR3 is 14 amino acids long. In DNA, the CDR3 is TGTGCCAGCAACCCAAGACTAGCGGGAGACAAGCAGTACTTC. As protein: CASNPRLAGDKQYF.

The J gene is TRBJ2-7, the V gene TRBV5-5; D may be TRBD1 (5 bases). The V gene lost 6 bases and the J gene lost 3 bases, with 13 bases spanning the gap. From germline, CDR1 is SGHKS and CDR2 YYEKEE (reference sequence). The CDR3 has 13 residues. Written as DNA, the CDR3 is TGTGCCAGCACCAGGGCACAGGACTACGAGCAGTACTTC. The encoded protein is CASTRAQDYEQYF.